This TCR beta chain was obtained from a study of technical replicates of blood from a handful of donors. CDR1 and CDR2 (germline): GTSNPN, SVGIG (reference sequence). J lost 8 bases, V lost 5 bases, and 13 bases had no gene match. The CDR3 extends over 15 amino acids. Only in-frame clones appear in the TCRdb table, and some are missing; sequencing was by immunoSEQ multiplex PCR. The sample gives some 70,000 clones, roughly nine tenths of which show up once; around 0.37% is in the top ten. Sequenced sample: T cells isolated from PBMCs. The chain uses TRBV30 and TRBJ2-1; 9 nucleotides agree with TRBD2. The sequence came from a human donor in good health. The CDR3 sequence: CAWSVGLAGYHEQFF. CDR3 nucleotide sequence: TGTGCCTGGTCTGTGGGGCTAGCGGGATATCATGAGCAGTTCTTC.